This TCR beta chain originates from a study of Graves' ophthalmopathy and Graves' hyperthyroidism. On this clonotype itself: Its matching antigen is unknown.

Study-wide results and limits: In blood, most expanded thyroid clonotypes above 0.001 frequency were also detected.

TCR beta CDR3 regions were amplified from RNA transcripts. HTBI primers were used in a first-round RT-PCR, which preceded a second-round multiplex PCR. TCRdb recomputed calls from the multiplex PCR reads with MiXCR, one row per CDR3 protein. This sample carries 600,000 to 650,000 distinct CDR3 sequences, 22% of them seen once, and the ten largest clones take roughly 6.9%. The V segment lost 5 bases and the J segment 5 bases; nucleotides outside the gene matches: 14. CDR3 length equals 16 residues. CDR1 and CDR2 (germline): LGHDT, YNNKEL (reference sequence). The chain carries TRBV3-1 and TRBJ1-1; 7 bases line up with TRBD1. This TCR came from a woman aged 18-30 years with stable Graves' hyperthyroidism. Some clones in this sample may be carry-over from other donors' samples. The sample consisted of peripheral blood. CDR3 DNA: TGTGCCAGCAGCTCCGGACAGGCGATAGGGTGGACTGAAGCTTTCTTT. Protein: CASSSGQAIGWTEAFF. Full variable domain (rest looked up from reference TRBV3-1 and TRBJ1-1): DTAVSQTPKYLVTQMGNDKSIKCEQNLGHDTMYWYKQDSKKFLKIMFSYNNKELIINETVPNRFSPKSPDKAHLNLHINSLELGDSAVYFCASSSGQAIGWTEAFFGQGTRLTVV.